These 21 T cell receptor beta chains originate from one sample sequenced in a study of T cell repertoires in cytomegalovirus infection. Antigen specificity for these receptors is unknown. TCRdb recomputed calls from the reads with MiXCR, one row per CDR3 protein. This sample has 700,000 to 850,000 distinct CDR3 sequences, with around a third found just once. The material sequenced was cultured CD8+ T cells from PBMCs, taken from culture after CMV antigen stimulation. The receptor source for this set is a human donor in good health (CMV status not recorded). Some clones in this sample may be carry-over from other donors' samples.

This clonotype was observed a handful of times. V usage is TRBV12-3 or TRBV12-4 and J usage is TRBJ2-4; 9 positions agree with TRBD1. This CDR3 has 15 amino acids. Trimming removed 6 bases from V and 0 bases from J; junction bases left unmatched: 3. The CDR3 DNA follows: TGTGCCAGCAGGTTGACAGGGGGAGCCAAAAACATTCAGTACTTC. Its protein is CASRLTGGAKNIQYF.

The gene calls are TRBV7-9 and TRBJ1-2, with TRBD1 as a possible D gene (6 bases). V dropped 2 bases and J dropped 2 bases, with 18 bases sitting between them. There are 17 residues in the CDR3. Germline V gene sequence: CDR1 SEHNR, CDR2 FQNEAQ (reference sequence). The CDR3 reads CASSLSGGGWTNYGYTF. For the CDR3, the DNA is TGTGCCAGCAGCTTATCGGGCGGGGGCTGGACGAACTATGGCTACACCTTC. The full variable domain, in which reference TRBV7-9 and TRBJ1-2 provide the parts outside the CDR3, is DTGVSQNPRHKITKRGQNVTFRCDPISEHNRLYWYRQTLGQGPEFLTYFQNEAQLEKSRLLSDRFSAERPKGSFSTLEIQRTEQGDSAMYLCASSLSGGGWTNYGYTFGSGTRLTVV.

This clonotype was seen ten or more times. The chain has TRBV6-1 and TRBJ2-3; TRBD2 might be the D (5 bases). Trimming took off 6 bases at V and 5 bases at J, with 9 bases between the two ends. Germline lookup yields CDR1 MNHNS and CDR2 SASEGT. The length of the CDR3 is 12 residues. The CDR3 protein is CASRDRGDTQYF. CDR3 nucleotide sequence: TGTGCCAGCAGGGACCGGGGAGATACGCAGTATTTT.

The J gene is TRBJ1-3, the V gene TRBV6-1, with a possible D match to TRBD1 (6 bases). This CDR3 comprises 15 residues. Germline V gives CDR1 MNHNS, CDR2 SASEGT. The V end lost 3 bases, the J end lost 4 bases, and 13 bases lay between the germline ends. CDR3 amino acids: CASSDWGAIGNTIYF. In DNA form, the CDR3 reads TGTGCCAGCAGTGATTGGGGGGCTATCGGAAACACCATATATTTT.

This clonotype was seen a handful of times. The genes are TRBV12-5 and TRBJ1-5, with D hard to call. Germline CDR1 reads LGHNT; CDR2 reads FRNRAP. This CDR3 contains 13 residues. The ends were cut back, 1 base at V and 0 bases at J, with 1 base in the middle. Here the CDR3 reads CASGLDSNQPQHF. Here the CDR3 DNA reads TGTGCTAGTGGTTTGGATAGCAATCAGCCCCAGCATTTT.

The rearrangement links TRBV6-1 to TRBJ2-2; D not certain. Germline V gene sequence: CDR1 MNHNS, CDR2 SASEGT. The CDR3 has 13 amino acids. With 4 bases removed from V and 1 base from J, the gap between germline ends came to 4 bases. CDR3 in amino acids: CASSGVNTGELFF. DNA of the CDR3: TGTGCCAGCAGTGGTGTGAACACCGGGGAGCTGTTTTTT.

This clonotype was counted ten times or more. The chain uses TRBV7-9 and TRBJ2-1, with TRBD1 as a possible D gene (5 bases). This CDR3 is built from 13 residues. V lost 7 bases to trimming and J lost 8 bases, with 15 bases between them. The V gene's germline CDR1 is SEHNR and CDR2 FQNEAQ (reference sequence). The CDR3 loop is CASTPAWGHEQFF. The CDR3 DNA reads as TGTGCCAGCACCCCCGCTTGGGGCCATGAGCAGTTCTTC.

The gene calls are TRBV12-3 or TRBV12-4 and TRBJ2-2, with no clear D. The CDR3 extends over 19 amino acids. V gave up 3 bases and J gave up 6 bases, with 26 bases separating them. CDR3 sequence reads: CASSFRTVGLSQSAGELFF. DNA for the CDR3: TGTGCCAGCAGTTTTCGTACAGTAGGTTTGAGCCAGTCGGCCGGGGAGCTGTTTTTT.

The chain has TRBV15 and TRBJ1-4; 10 bases fit TRBD1. The CDR3 runs to 18 residues. After removal of 5 bases from V and 6 bases from J, the junction contained 15 bases not matched to a gene. Germline V gene sequence: CDR1 LNHNV, CDR2 YYDKDF (reference sequence). CDR3 bases: TGTGCCACCAGCGGGGACAGGGGATCGGTTTTTATGGATGAAAAACTGTTTTTT. Residues: CATSGDRGSVFMDEKLFF.

This chain links TRBV28 with TRBJ1-4; unclear D gene. The V end lost 6 bases, the J end lost 8 bases, and 19 bases lay between the germline ends. The germline V gene has CDR1 MDHEN and CDR2 SYDVKM. The CDR3 is made up of 15 amino acids. The CDR3 protein is CASSHPSRVGEKLFF. As DNA, the CDR3 is TGTGCCAGCAGCCACCCCTCCCGGGTCGGAGAAAAACTGTTTTTT.

Note on this clonotype: This may come from a read error, since a much larger clone is one base off. The chain carries TRBV7-2 and TRBJ2-1; 7 positions match TRBD2. In germline, CDR1 is SGHTA, CDR2 FQGNSA. Trimming cost V 7 bases and J 4 bases; bases outside gene matches: 10. The CDR3 length is 15 residues. CDR3 in amino acids: CASNPSGGIYNEQFF. As DNA, the CDR3 is TGTGCCAGCAACCCATCCGGGGGGATATACAATGAGCAGTTCTTC. Filled out from reference TRBV7-2 and TRBJ2-1, the complete variable domain reads GAGVSQSPSNKVTEKGKDVELRCDPISGHTALYWYRQSLGQGLEFLIYFQGNSAPDKSGLPSDRFSAERTGGSVSTLTIQRTQQEDSAVYLCASNPSGGIYNEQFFGPGTRLTVL.

The chain is built from TRBV7-6 and TRBJ2-5, with 7 bases lining up with TRBD1. V trimming: 5 bases; J trimming: 1 base; junction bases outside the gene matches: 4. Germline CDR1 reads SGHVS; CDR2 reads FNYEAQ. CDR3 size: 14 residues. For the CDR3, the DNA is TGTGCCAGCAGCGGGGACAGAACCCAAGAGACCCAGTACTTC. Translation: CASSGDRTQETQYF.

This clonotype appeared many times. The chain uses TRBV7-2 and TRBJ2-1, with a weak D call TRBD1 (5 bases). CDR1 is SGHTA and CDR2 is FQGNSA in the germline V gene. V lost 5 bases, J lost 10 bases, and 12 bases lay in between. This CDR3 is 12 amino acids long. The CDR3 coding sequence is TGTGCCAGCAGCACTACAGGACGCGAGCAGTTCTTC. Translated, it gives CASSTTGREQFF.

This sequence joins TRBV15 and TRBJ2-7; D is undetermined. Germline CDR1 LNHNV, CDR2 YYDKDF (reference sequence). CDR3 length: 15 residues. Trimming cost V 0 bases and J 2 bases, with 11 bases left between them. The CDR3 coding sequence is TGTGCCACCAGCAGAGATAAGACGATCCCCTACGAGCAGTACTTC. Translating it yields CATSRDKTIPYEQYF. Full variable domain (rest looked up from reference TRBV15 and TRBJ2-7): DAMVIQNPRYQVTQFGKPVTLSCSQTLNHNVMYWYQQKSSQAPKLLFHYYDKDFNNEADTPDNFQSRRPNTSFCFLDIRSPGLGDTAMYLCATSRDKTIPYEQYFGPGTRLTVT.

This clonotype occurred a few times. At one boundary the junction diverges from the germline segment, which might be a read error. V gene TRBV7-9 combines with J gene TRBJ2-7; TRBD2 matches 8 bases. The CDR3 covers 14 residues. The germline V gene has CDR1 SEHNR and CDR2 FQNEAQ (reference sequence). As DNA, the CDR3 is TGTGCCAGCAGCCTAGCGGGTAATACCTACGAGCAGTACTTC. It specifies CASSLAGNTYEQYF. Together with reference TRBV7-9 and TRBJ2-7, the CDR3 gives the full variable domain: DTGVSQNPRHKITKRGQNVTFRCDPISEHNRLYWYRQTLGQGPEFLTYFQNEAQLEKSRLLSDRFSAERPKGSFSTLEIQRTEQGDSAMYLCASSLAGNTYEQYFGPGTRLTVT.

V gene TRBV6-5 combines with J gene TRBJ1-1; TRBD1 is a possible D gene (6 bases). The germline gives CDR1 MNHEY, CDR2 SVGAGI. Trimming cost V 8 bases and J 1 base, with 11 bases left between them. The CDR3 sequence is 13 residues long. CDR3 loop: CASHRDGNTEAFF. The CDR3 nucleotides are TGTGCCAGCCACAGGGACGGGAACACTGAAGCTTTCTTT.

Worth noting for this clonotype: A read error may explain this, as a much larger clone is one base away. The CDR3 protein is CASSLARTQPQHF. The CDR3 bases are TGTGCCAGCAGCTTGGCGCGGACTCAGCCCCAGCATTTT. V is TRBV7-6 and J is TRBJ1-5; no clear D gene. The CDR3 spans 13 residues. V was clipped by 3 bases and J by 6 bases, with 9 bases between them. Looked up from germline, CDR1 is SGHVS and CDR2 is FNYEAQ. The full variable domain, rest sourced from reference TRBV7-6 and TRBJ1-5, is GAGVSQSPRYKVTKRGQDVALRCDPISGHVSLYWYRQALGQGPEFLTYFNYEAQQDKSGLPNDRFSAERPEGSISTLTIQRTEQRDSAMYRCASSLARTQPQHFGDGTRLSIL.

Notes on this clonotype: A much larger clone differs by one base, so this may be a read error. The chain is built from TRBV7-6 and TRBJ1-2; tentative D call: TRBD1 (6 bases). CDR1 is SGHVS and CDR2 is FNYEAQ in the germline V gene. The CDR3 spans 15 residues. The CDR3 spells CACSSSGQHNYGYTF. In nucleotides, the CDR3 is TGTGCCTGCAGCTCGTCGGGACAACATAACTATGGCTACACCTTC.

The chain links TRBV27 to TRBJ1-2; the match to TRBD1 covers 8 bases. Germline V lookup: CDR1 MNHEY, CDR2 SMNVEV (reference sequence). V lost 6 bases and J lost 5; bases outside the gene matches: 14. The CDR3 covers 16 residues. CDR3 in DNA: TGTGCCAGCAGCTTGGACAGGGAAGGGTTTCCTTATGGCTACACCTTC. It is translated as CASSLDREGFPYGYTF.

The V and J genes are TRBV6-1 and TRBJ2-1; 9 bases are shared with TRBD2. CDR1 and CDR2 from the germline V gene are MNHNS and SASEGT. CDR3 length: 16 amino acids. After removal of 5 bases from V and 1 base from J, the junction contained 6 bases not matched to a gene. The CDR3 spells CASSPTRGGSYNEQFF. As DNA, the CDR3 is TGTGCCAGCAGTCCCACGCGGGGGGGTTCCTACAATGAGCAGTTCTTC.

The chain uses TRBV6-1 and TRBJ1-1; D is undetermined. CDR3 size: 12 residues. V lost 1 base to trimming and J lost 7 bases, with 7 bases between them. Germline CDR1 is MNHNS and CDR2 is SASEGT. The CDR3 region has the DNA TGTGCCAGCAGTGAAGAGGCGGTTGAAGCTTTCTTT. The encoded protein is CASSEEAVEAFF.